This T cell receptor (beta chain) is from a study of early T cells in non-severe SARS-CoV-2 infection (dated by TCRdb to the early 2020s). Turning to the overall study: Because TCR sequencing was done on bulk RNA from unsorted whole blood, the alpha and beta chains could not be paired. What the research found in general, with its limitations: Matching against VDJdb was skewed toward anti-spike CD8 responses, likely underestimated virus-specific expansions, and missed private and CD4 specificities.

The library was obtained by 5' RACE. For sequencing, a NextSeq 500 was employed. The TCR library protocol attached unique molecular identifiers to individual cDNA molecules to correct for sequencing error and PCR bias. Sequencing covered both TCR alpha and beta chains, and within each sample the abundances of alpha and beta sequences were tightly co-correlated. Concerning the study's data processing: V gene, J gene and CDR3 annotation of TCR sequences was performed with Decombinator V4. TCRs were defined as expanded if a significant change between any two time points was detected under a Poisson model with p below 0.0001. Abundances of TCRs were expressed as counts per million after normalisation to the total number of TCRs sequenced in each sample. MAIT TCRs were defined by TRAV1-2 paired with TRAJ12, TRAJ20 or TRAJ33, and iNKT TCRs by TRAV10 paired with TRAJ18. VDJdb, accessed 1 November 2021, was searched for CMV, EBV and SARS-CoV-2 annotated TCRs, excluding TCRs annotated for multiple antigens. TCRdb reanalyzed the raw reads on its own, using fastp at Q25 for trimming and MiXCR for clone calling, and kept in-frame beta chains. Entries that share a CDR3 protein sequence are merged under the most common genes and DNA. TCRdb, rather than the study authors, made the V and J calls. This sample lists approximately 77,000 distinct CDR3 sequences; roughly a sixth were detected once. The ten biggest clones cover 12% of the sample.

This was a case-control study nested in a cohort of healthcare workers in London, UK, who had nasopharyngeal swab PCR tests and blood samples taken every week. Healthcare workers were recruited during the week of the UK lockdown, between 23 and 31 March 2020, and followed weekly for up to about 15 weeks. Reading from cysteine to phenylalanine, the CDR3 counts 15 amino acids. Only the CDR3 DNA stays, 45 bases, in frame from base 1. In the germline V gene, CDR1 corresponds to SGHTA and CDR2 to FQGNSA. Between the V and J ends, shortened by 3 bases and 0 bases respectively, the junction contains 11 bases. This clonotype has just a few counts. Its antigen is currently not known. There are no base qualities to consult, and no much larger clone falls within one base.

The chain is encoded by TRBV7-2 joined to TRBJ1-1; matching of 5 bases hints at TRBD1 as the D gene. This TCR came from an adult who was a healthcare worker with PCR-confirmed SARS-CoV-2 infection or an uninfected control (not recorded which). Sequences were obtained from whole blood. The CDR3 has the sequence CASSLGGTLNTEAFF. The nucleotides are TGTGCCAGCAGCTTGGGAGGGACCCTGAACACTGAAGCTTTCTTT. The full variable domain, completed from the reference TRBV7-2 and TRBJ1-1 proteins outside the CDR3, reads GAGVSQSPSNKVTEKGKDVELRCDPISGHTALYWYRQSLGQGLEFLIYFQGNSAPDKSGLPSDRFSAERTGGSVSTLTIQRTQQEDSAVYLCASSLGGTLNTEAFFGQGTRLTVV.